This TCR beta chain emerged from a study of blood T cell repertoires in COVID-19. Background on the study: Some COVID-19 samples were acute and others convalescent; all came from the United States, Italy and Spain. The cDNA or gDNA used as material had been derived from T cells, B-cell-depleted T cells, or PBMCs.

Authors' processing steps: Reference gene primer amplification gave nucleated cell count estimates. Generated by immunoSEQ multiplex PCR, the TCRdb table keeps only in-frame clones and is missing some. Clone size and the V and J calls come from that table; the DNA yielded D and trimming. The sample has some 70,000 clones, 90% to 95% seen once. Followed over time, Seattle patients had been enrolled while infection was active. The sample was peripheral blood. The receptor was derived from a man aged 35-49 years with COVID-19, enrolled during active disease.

The CDR3 DNA follows: TGTGCCAGCACCCCCCCAGGGCGACAGGGACGAGCTTTCTTT. As protein: CASTPPGRQGRAFF. J is TRBJ1-1 and V is TRBV7-9; TRBD1 matches 7 bases. The CDR3 contains 14 residues. V shed 7 bases, J shed 10 bases, and the junction held 15 bases outside the gene matches. Germline CDR1 SEHNR, CDR2 FQNEAQ (reference sequence).